This paragraph covers one T cell receptor beta chain sequence. Its antigen is undetermined. The junction shows a germline mismatch at one end, possibly a read error. As to time point: pre-sensitization, week 0. Documented treatment: therapeutic diphenylcyclopropenone sensitization with weekly scalp DPC. The data originate from a study of human T cells and chemical hapten exposure. One entry per CDR3 protein, called by TCRdb with MiXCR from the RACE reads. Of 85,000 to 120,000 distinct CDR3 sequences in the sample, more than 10% were seen once. The germline gives CDR1 SGHVS, CDR2 FQNEAQ. The CDR3 spans 18 residues. Regarding the study as a whole: PT1 expanded TCR numbers tracked positively with patch test score.

The sequencing here drew on whole blood, taken in connection with sensitization to the hapten diphenylcyclopropenone (DPC). The sequence derives from a woman aged 45 to 65 with alopecia areata. Some clones in this sample may be carry-over from other donors' samples. This chain links TRBV7-8 with TRBJ1-3; no clear D. CDR3 protein: CASSLAGLILVPGNTIYF. Here the CDR3 DNA reads TGTGCCAGCAGCCTAGCGGGTCTCATACTAGTTCCTGGAAACACCATATATTTT.